This T cell receptor beta chain was captured by sequencing in a study of shared T cell receptors in the human thymus. Sequencing was performed with immunoSEQ multiplex PCR; in TCRdb, only in-frame clones are kept and a portion is missing. The table has about 400,000 clones, 95% seen once. The CDR3 is made up of 16 amino acids. CDR1 SEHNR and CDR2 FQNEAQ come from the germline V gene (reference sequence). V was pared by 5 bases and J by 4 bases, with 18 bases between. The TCR was taken from a human donor. Sequencing was carried out using thymocytes. The genes are TRBV7-9 and TRBJ2-1; D is unclear. The CDR3 loop reads CASSQIWTTKYNEQFF. The CDR3 region has the DNA TGTGCCAGCAGCCAAATATGGACCACAAAGTACAATGAGCAGTTCTTC. The full variable domain, rest sourced from reference TRBV7-9 and TRBJ2-1, is DTGVSQNPRHKITKRGQNVTFRCDPISEHNRLYWYRQTLGQGPEFLTYFQNEAQLEKSRLLSDRFSAERPKGSFSTLEIQRTEQGDSAMYLCASSQIWTTKYNEQFFGPGTRLTVL.